Listed below are T cell receptor beta chains from one sample, sequenced in a study of T cells in localized non-small cell lung cancer. Using immunoSEQ multiplex PCR, the repertoire was profiled, and TCRdb retains in-frame clones only, with some absent. This repertoire shows around 9,000 clones, 90% to 95% found once; its top ten account for approximately 7.5%. The material was peripheral blood, obtained before any cancer treatment. These receptors all stem from a woman aged 35 to 75 with stage I squamous cell lung carcinoma. The CDR3 runs from the conserved cysteine through the conserved F or W. D genes are given only for firm matches. Clone sizes are given selectively: once, few, many, or a class where the clone is expanded.

V	D	J	size	DNA	CDR3
TRBV30	.	TRBJ1-2	.	TGTGCCTGGAGTATACAGAACTATGGCTACACCTTC	CAWSIQNYGYTF
TRBV4-1	TRBD2	TRBJ2-5	.	TGCGCCAGCAGCCAAGATCGCGGGGGGGAGGAGGAGACCCAGTACTTC	CASSQDRGGEEETQYF
TRBV9	.	TRBJ2-7	.	TGTGCCAGCAGCGTAGATCAGGGATCGGTGTACTTC	CASSVDQGSVYF
TRBV30	.	TRBJ1-1	.	TGTGCCTGGAGCCCCCGAGAGGGGCGGAAGGCTTTCTTT	CAWSPREGRKAFF
TRBV7-3	.	TRBJ2-3	.	TGTGCCAGCAGCTTATCTGGCACAGATACGCAGTATTTT	CASSLSGTDTQYF
TRBV27	TRBD1	TRBJ2-2	.	TGTGCCACCCAGACAGGGATAAACACCGGGGAGCTGTTTTTT	CATQTGINTGELFF
TRBV7-3	.	TRBJ1-1	.	TGTGCCAGCAGCCTAACTTACGGGTCGGAAGCTTTCTTT	CASSLTYGSEAFF
TRBV2	TRBD1	TRBJ2-1	.	TGTGCCAGCAGTAAGACCGGACAGGGATCTTCCGAGCAGTTCTTC	CASSKTGQGSSEQFF
TRBV6-1	.	TRBJ1-6	.	TGTGCCAGCAGCGCAACTTACTCGGTTGGTTCACCCCTCCACTTT	CASSATYSVGSPLHF
TRBV15	.	TRBJ1-2	.	TGTGCCACCAGCAGAGAGCGGTTAAACTATGGCTACACCTTC	CATSRERLNYGYTF
TRBV5-5	.	TRBJ1-5	.	TGTGCCAGCAGGCCTTCAGGTTGGGATCAGCCCCAGCATTTT	CASRPSGWDQPQHF
TRBV21-1	.	TRBJ1-4	.	TGTGCCAGCAGCAAAACGCTGGAAAAACTGTTTTTT	CASSKTLEKLFF
TRBV19	.	TRBJ2-5	.	TGTGCCAGTAGTATAATCCGCGGGCCCCAAGAGACCCAGTACTTC	CASSIIRGPQETQYF
TRBV30	.	TRBJ1-6	.	TGTGCCTGGAGCTTCAAAGGGGGAAATTCACCCCTCCACTTT	CAWSFKGGNSPLHF
TRBV4-3	TRBD1	TRBJ1-2	.	TGCGCCAGCAGCCAAGATAAGGGACAGGCCTATGGCTACACCTTC	CASSQDKGQAYGYTF
TRBV7-9	TRBD2	TRBJ2-2	once	TGTGCCAGCAGCCTAACTAGCGTCTGGGGCACCGGGGAGCTGTTTTTT	CASSLTSVWGTGELFF
TRBV6-6	.	TRBJ1-6	.	TGTGCCAGCAGTTACTCGCCCGTCGCTTCACCCCTCCACTTT	CASSYSPVASPLHF
TRBV7-3	.	TRBJ2-2	.	TGTGCCAGCAGCTTAATTTCCGGGGGAAACACCGGGGAGCTGTTTTTT	CASSLISGGNTGELFF
TRBV19	.	TRBJ1-2	.	TGTGCCAGTAATTCTCTACAGAGAGATGGCTACACCTTC	CASNSLQRDGYTF
TRBV7-8	TRBD2	TRBJ2-2	.	TGTGCCAGCAGCCGTAGGGTTAGCGGGGGGGCCGAGAACACCGGGGAGCTGTTTTTT	CASSRRVSGGAENTGELFF
TRBV27	.	TRBJ2-5	.	TGTGCCAGCAGTTTAAAGGGTCGGGAGACCCAGTACTTC	CASSLKGRETQYF
TRBV27	TRBD1	TRBJ2-1	.	TGTGCCAGCAGCTTGGGTAACAGGGGGTACTACAATGAGCAGTTCTTC	CASSLGNRGYYNEQFF
TRBV29-1	TRBD1	TRBJ2-7	.	TGCAGCGGTGGGGACAGGTCTTACGAGCAGTACTTC	CSGGDRSYEQYF
TRBV29-1	TRBD1	TRBJ1-2	.	TGCAGCGTTACCCCCCCCGACAGGGCAGTAGCCAACTATGGCTACACCTTC	CSVTPPDRAVANYGYTF
TRBV4-1	.	TRBJ2-5	.	TGCGCCAGCAGCCTCCACCTAGCGCGGGGGCGACAAGAGACCCAGTACTTC	CASSLHLARGRQETQYF
TRBV29-1	.	TRBJ1-1	.	TGCAGCGCCGCGCTAGGAATGAACACTGAAGCTTTCTTT	CSAALGMNTEAFF
TRBV6-1	.	TRBJ2-1	.	TGTGCCTCCGGGAGGGGGCTTCCCTACAATGAGCAGTTCTTC	CASGRGLPYNEQFF
TRBV2	TRBD2	TRBJ2-2	.	TGTGCCAGCAGTAACGGGGGGTCGGGCACCGGGGAGCTGTTTTTT	CASSNGGSGTGELFF
TRBV4-1	TRBD2	TRBJ2-3	few	TGCGCCAGCAGCCTTTCTACTAGCGGACTAACAGATACGCAGTATTTT	CASSLSTSGLTDTQYF
TRBV7-9	.	TRBJ1-1	.	TGTGCCAGCAGCCTGACAGGTGATACTGAAGCTTTCTTT	CASSLTGDTEAFF
TRBV25-1	.	TRBJ1-2	.	TGTGCCAGCAGTGGTGGCAGCACCTCTAACTATGGCTACACCTTC	CASSGGSTSNYGYTF
TRBV11-2	TRBD2	TRBJ2-1	.	TGTGCCAGCAGCTTAACCGGGACTAGTCAGTTCTTC	CASSLTGTSQFF
TRBV27	TRBD2	TRBJ2-1	.	TGTGCCAGCAGTTCTGGACTAGCGGGAAATGAGCAGTTCTTC	CASSSGLAGNEQFF
TRBV6-1	.	TRBJ1-5	.	TGTGCCAGCATTCAGGCCAATAGCAATCAGCCCCAGCATTTT	CASIQANSNQPQHF
TRBV4-2	.	TRBJ1-2	.	TGTGCCAGCAGCCAAGAGCATTCACGGGCCGCGGGGGGCTACACCTTC	CASSQEHSRAAGGYTF
TRBV29-1	.	TRBJ1-1	.	TGCAGCGTCGCTGTACAGGCCTTGAACACTGAAGCTTTCTTT	CSVAVQALNTEAFF
TRBV18	.	TRBJ1-2	.	TGTGCCAGCTCACCGGGACACCTGTTGACCTTC	CASSPGHLLTF
TRBV27	.	TRBJ2-3	.	TGTGCCAGCACTGAGGGGGACTTCGGTACGCAGTATTTT	CASTEGDFGTQYF
TRBV7-8	TRBD1	TRBJ2-7	.	TGTGCCAGCAGCGGGACAGGGGACACCTACGAGCAGTACTTC	CASSGTGDTYEQYF
TRBV5-5	TRBD1	TRBJ2-7	.	TGTGCCAGCAGCACAACAGGACAGGGCCACGAGCAGTACTTC	CASSTTGQGHEQYF
TRBV18	.	TRBJ2-1	.	TGTGCCAGCTCTCTAAGACTGGGAGAGTTGGATGAGCAGTTCTTC	CASSLRLGELDEQFF
TRBV30	.	TRBJ1-1	.	TGTGCCTGGACTATTAACACAGGGAACACTGAAGCTTTCTTT	CAWTINTGNTEAFF
TRBV19	.	TRBJ1-5	.	TGTGCCAGTAGTTCGTTTGCGGGCGGCAATCAGCCCCAGCATTTT	CASSSFAGGNQPQHF
TRBV18	TRBD2	TRBJ2-7	.	TGTGCCAGCTCACCAGGCGGGGGGGCATACGAGCAGTACTTC	CASSPGGGAYEQYF
TRBV2	.	TRBJ2-7	.	TGTGCCAGCACCAACAGGGCAAGAGGGGACGAGCAGTACTTC	CASTNRARGDEQYF
TRBV5-6	.	TRBJ1-6	.	TGTGCCAGCAGCTCGGGTGGTGGCAGTACGCGGTATTCACCCCTCCACTTT	CASSSGGGSTRYSPLHF
TRBV30	.	TRBJ1-6	.	TGTGCCGGGAGAGGGGTTTTCTATAATTCACCCCTCCACTTT	CAGRGVFYNSPLHF
TRBV27	.	TRBJ2-7	.	TGTGCCAGCAGAACCCTACCGGGGGACTACGAGCAGTACTTC	CASRTLPGDYEQYF
TRBV6-1	.	TRBJ1-1	.	TGTGCCAGCAGGAGGACATTCATGAACACTGAAGCTTTCTTT	CASRRTFMNTEAFF
TRBV5-1	.	TRBJ2-2	once	TGCGCCAGCAGCTTGTACGGGGCCCAAAGGGACACCGGGGAGCTGTTTTTT	CASSLYGAQRDTGELFF
TRBV2	.	TRBJ1-2	.	TGTGCCAGCAGTGGGGGGGGAGGCATTAACTATGGCTACACCTTC	CASSGGGGINYGYTF
TRBV5-6	.	TRBJ1-5	.	TGTGCCAGCAGCCCTATTAATCAGCCCCAGCATTTT	CASSPINQPQHF
TRBV5-6	.	TRBJ2-6	.	TGTGCCAGCAGCTTGGGGCTGGGATACTCTGGGGCCAACGTCCTGACTTTC	CASSLGLGYSGANVLTF
TRBV5-1	.	TRBJ2-7	.	TGCGCCAGCAGTCTGGGGGAAGGCTACGAGCAGTACTTC	CASSLGEGYEQYF
TRBV7-3	.	TRBJ1-1	.	TGTGCCAGCAGCCTAGGGGGGGCTGGAACTGAAGCTTTCTTT	CASSLGGAGTEAFF
TRBV5-1	TRBD1	TRBJ1-4	.	TGCGCCAGCAGCTCGGACAGGGTAGTAGGGGAAAAACTGTTTTTT	CASSSDRVVGEKLFF
TRBV7-2	.	TRBJ2-7	.	TGTGCCAGCAGCTTAGAGGCGGGATACGAGCAGTACTTC	CASSLEAGYEQYF
TRBV9	TRBD2	TRBJ2-3	.	TGTGCCAGCAGCGTAACTAGCGGGGGGTATGCAGATACGCAGTATTTT	CASSVTSGGYADTQYF
TRBV9	TRBD2	TRBJ2-1	.	TGTGCCAGCAGCGTAGATTTACTAGCGGGGGGCCGCATCTCCTACAATGAGCAGTTCTTC	CASSVDLLAGGRISYNEQFF
TRBV11-2	.	TRBJ2-2	.	TGTGCCAGCAGCCAGGGAGGAGGATGGGCCGGGGAGCTGTTTTTT	CASSQGGGWAGELFF